A selection of T cell receptor beta chains follows, all from one sample in a study of shared T cell receptors in the human thymus. Produced via immunoSEQ multiplex PCR; TCRdb's table is partial and in-frame only. Of approximately 490,000 clones listed, around 78% are singletons. These data also formed part of another study, on human thymus T cells.

Sequencing used thymocytes. The receptors were sampled from a boy under two years old with a congenital heart defect. Both conserved end residues are part of each CDR3.

J gene: TRBJ2-7
V gene: TRBV7-7
CDR3 length: 14
CDR3 protein: CASSATGTSDEQYF

J gene: TRBJ2-5
V gene: TRBV29-1
CDR3 length: 13
CDR3 protein: CSVERREQETQYF

J gene: TRBJ2-7
V gene: TRBV15
CDR3 length: 20
CDR3 protein: CATSRPKWTSGPPSSYEQYF

J gene: TRBJ1-2
V gene: TRBV10-3
CDR3 length: 17
CDR3 protein: CATRGQSQSPVNYGYTF

J gene: TRBJ2-2
V gene: TRBV30
CDR3 length: 16
CDR3 protein: CAWRETSGSPHGELFF

J gene: TRBJ2-7
V gene: TRBV10-3
CDR3 length: 15
CDR3 protein: CAISESGTAFNEQYF

J gene: TRBJ1-5
V gene: TRBV6-1
CDR3 length: 15
CDR3 protein: CASTPAGASNQPQHF

J gene: TRBJ2-1
V gene: TRBV4-3
CDR3 length: 19
CDR3 protein: CASSQQVAPSGYSYNEQFF

J gene: TRBJ2-7
V gene: TRBV5-1
CDR3 length: 15
CDR3 protein: CASSLRPRDNYEQYF

J gene: TRBJ1-2
V gene: TRBV10-3
CDR3 length: 13
CDR3 protein: CATLDRLLDGYTF

J gene: TRBJ1-2
V gene: TRBV5-6
CDR3 length: 14
CDR3 protein: CASSLGQVNYGYTF

J gene: TRBJ1-1
V gene: TRBV21-1
CDR3 length: 16
CDR3 protein: CASLRSPPDRASEAFF

J gene: TRBJ2-5
V gene: TRBV5-6
CDR3 length: 19
CDR3 protein: CASSPPTPPGQADQETQYF

J gene: TRBJ2-5
V gene: TRBV6-1
CDR3 length: 12
CDR3 protein: CASKREWETQYF

J gene: TRBJ2-7
V gene: TRBV28
CDR3 length: 14
CDR3 protein: CASSLRGNDYEQYF

J gene: TRBJ2-4
V gene: TRBV2
CDR3 length: 17
CDR3 protein: CASRGLTGGGAKNIQYF

J gene: TRBJ2-1
V gene: TRBV30
CDR3 length: 13
CDR3 protein: CAWSRLSYNEQFF

J gene: TRBJ2-1
V gene: TRBV27
CDR3 length: 19
CDR3 protein: CASSATTGDGLAAYNEQFF

J gene: TRBJ2-1
V gene: TRBV15
CDR3 length: 18
CDR3 protein: CATSRALAGGPDVNEQFF

J gene: TRBJ2-7
V gene: TRBV28
CDR3 length: 13
CDR3 protein: CASRRDRGYEQYF

J gene: TRBJ1-1
V gene: TRBV15
CDR3 length: 15
CDR3 protein: CATSRAGGRDTEAFF

J gene: TRBJ2-2
V gene: TRBV7-7
CDR3 length: 14
CDR3 protein: CASSPTPGSEELFF

J gene: TRBJ2-1
V gene: TRBV14
CDR3 length: 12
CDR3 protein: CASSHPCDEQFF

J gene: TRBJ2-7
V gene: TRBV20-1
CDR3 length: 11
CDR3 protein: CSAPLAGGPVF

J gene: TRBJ2-7
V gene: TRBV10-3
CDR3 length: 13
CDR3 protein: CAISESGAEEQYF

J gene: TRBJ2-1
V gene: TRBV4-3
CDR3 length: 15
CDR3 protein: CASSPTSGYYNEQFF

J gene: TRBJ1-2
V gene: TRBV27
CDR3 length: 12
CDR3 protein: CARHRRVYGYTF

J gene: TRBJ2-3
V gene: TRBV11-2
CDR3 length: 16
CDR3 protein: CASSITGTSITDTQYF

J gene: TRBJ1-2
V gene: TRBV7-4
CDR3 length: 15
CDR3 protein: CASSPGQGENYGYTF

J gene: TRBJ2-1
V gene: TRBV15
CDR3 length: 18
CDR3 protein: CATSRDEVPGTSRYEQFF

J gene: TRBJ1-2
V gene: TRBV28
CDR3 length: 17
CDR3 protein: CASRSFLHHRANYGYTF

J gene: TRBJ2-3
V gene: TRBV29-1
CDR3 length: 17
CDR3 protein: CSVERPGTSEGTDTQYF

J gene: TRBJ1-4
V gene: TRBV27
CDR3 length: 16
CDR3 protein: CASSPGQGRTNEKLFF

J gene: TRBJ2-1
V gene: TRBV7-3
CDR3 length: 15
CDR3 protein: CASSLRDREDNEQFF

J gene: TRBJ2-7
V gene: TRBV19
CDR3 length: 14
CDR3 protein: CASSLAGLSYEQYF

J gene: TRBJ2-7
V gene: TRBV4-3
CDR3 length: 16
CDR3 protein: CASSQEARVATYEQYF

J gene: TRBJ1-1
V gene: TRBV5-1
CDR3 length: 14
CDR3 protein: CASAPTGRNTEAFF

J gene: TRBJ1-1
V gene: TRBV27
CDR3 length: 12
CDR3 protein: CASRKGATEAFF

J gene: TRBJ2-7
V gene: TRBV28
CDR3 length: 15
CDR3 protein: CASSPTSGELYEQYF

J gene: TRBJ2-7
V gene: TRBV7-2
CDR3 length: 17
CDR3 protein: CASSLGPLDRGFYEQYF

J gene: TRBJ2-7
V gene: TRBV7-3
CDR3 length: 15
CDR3 protein: CASSPGPGKPYEQYF

J gene: TRBJ1-3
V gene: TRBV9
CDR3 length: 16
CDR3 protein: CASSPRSHLFGNTIYF

J gene: TRBJ1-4
V gene: TRBV23-1
CDR3 length: 15
CDR3 protein: CASERPTGGNEKLFF

J gene: TRBJ1-6
V gene: TRBV19
CDR3 length: 15
CDR3 protein: CASSIGGRVSAPLHF

J gene: TRBJ2-2
V gene: TRBV27
CDR3 length: 15
CDR3 protein: CASSQTGPLGGELFF

J gene: TRBJ1-2
V gene: TRBV20-1
CDR3 length: 11
CDR3 protein: CSARGGGGYTF

J gene: TRBJ2-3
V gene: TRBV15
CDR3 length: 21
CDR3 protein: CATSRVPPASGRARMADTQYF

J gene: TRBJ2-7
V gene: TRBV6-4
CDR3 length: 13
CDR3 protein: CASKGRGAYEQYF

J gene: TRBJ2-7
V gene: TRBV27
CDR3 length: 15
CDR3 protein: CASSVAGPRPDEQYF

J gene: TRBJ2-7
V gene: TRBV28
CDR3 length: 14
CDR3 protein: CASRGLAGSYEQYF

J gene: TRBJ2-6
V gene: TRBV10-3
CDR3 length: 18
CDR3 protein: CAIRRGQGLGGGANVLTF

J gene: TRBJ2-1
V gene: TRBV9
CDR3 length: 17
CDR3 protein: CASSVEGAASSYNEQFF

J gene: TRBJ2-7
V gene: TRBV6-6
CDR3 length: 14
CDR3 protein: CASSSARSYGEQYF

J gene: TRBJ2-7
V gene: TRBV11-2
CDR3 length: 14
CDR3 protein: CASSLKREGGEQYF

J gene: TRBJ2-7
V gene: TRBV15
CDR3 length: 16
CDR3 protein: CATSRGGQGKGYEQYF

J gene: TRBJ2-1
V gene: TRBV5-4
CDR3 length: 16
CDR3 protein: CASSPKKVADNNEQFF

J gene: TRBJ2-7
V gene: TRBV7-8
CDR3 length: 17
CDR3 protein: CASSPSPSGNILYEQYF

J gene: TRBJ2-7
V gene: TRBV27
CDR3 length: 15
CDR3 protein: CASSYVSGSSYEQYF